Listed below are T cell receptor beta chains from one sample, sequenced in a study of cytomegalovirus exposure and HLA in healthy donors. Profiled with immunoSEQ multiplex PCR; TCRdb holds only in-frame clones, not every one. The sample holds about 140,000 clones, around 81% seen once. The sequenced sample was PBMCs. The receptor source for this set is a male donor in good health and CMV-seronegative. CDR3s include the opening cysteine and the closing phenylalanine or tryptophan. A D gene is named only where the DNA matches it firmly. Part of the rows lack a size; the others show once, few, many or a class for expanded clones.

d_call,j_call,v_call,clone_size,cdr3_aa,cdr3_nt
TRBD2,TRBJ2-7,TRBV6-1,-,CASSAGLAGKIPYEQYF,TGTGCCAGCAGTGCGGGACTAGCGGGAAAAATTCCCTACGAGCAGTACTTC
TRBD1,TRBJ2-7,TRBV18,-,CASSPRQGYEQYF,TGTGCCAGCTCACCGCGACAGGGTTACGAGCAGTACTTC
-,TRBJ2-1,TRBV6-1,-,CASSELVGQFF,TGTGCCAGCAGTGAACTAGTAGGGCAGTTCTTC
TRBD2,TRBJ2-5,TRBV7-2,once,CASSLGRAPRQYF,TGTGCCAGCAGCTTGGGGAGGGCCCCGCGGCAGTACTTC
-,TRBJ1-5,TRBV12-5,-,CASGLVKSQAGPNQPQHF,TGTGCTAGTGGTTTGGTAAAGTCGCAGGCCGGCCCCAATCAGCCCCAGCATTTT
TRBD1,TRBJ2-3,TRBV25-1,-,CASSEAGTGTDTQYF,TGTGCCAGCAGTGAGGCGGGGACAGGGACAGATACGCAGTATTTT
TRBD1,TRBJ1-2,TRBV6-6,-,CASKRQGGYGYTF,TGTGCCAGCAAAAGACAGGGAGGCTATGGCTACACCTTC
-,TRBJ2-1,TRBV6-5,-,CASKLSDFYNEQFF,TGTGCCAGCAAATTGTCGGACTTCTACAATGAGCAGTTCTTC
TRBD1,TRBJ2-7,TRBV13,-,CASSLGQGFHEQYF,TGTGCCAGCAGCTTAGGACAGGGGTTCCACGAGCAGTACTTC
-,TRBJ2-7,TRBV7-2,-,CASSYGQPHIYEQYF,TGTGCCAGCAGCTATGGACAGCCCCACATCTACGAGCAGTACTTC
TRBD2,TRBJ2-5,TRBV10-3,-,CAIREGLATQETQYF,TGTGCCATCAGAGAGGGACTAGCTACTCAAGAGACCCAGTACTTC
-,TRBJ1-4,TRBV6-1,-,CASSEANPLREKLFF,TGTGCCAGCAGTGAAGCCAATCCGCTCAGGGAAAAACTGTTTTTT
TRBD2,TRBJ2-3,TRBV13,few,CASSQAGLVGPDTQYF,TGTGCCAGCAGCCAAGCTGGACTAGTGGGGCCAGATACGCAGTATTTT
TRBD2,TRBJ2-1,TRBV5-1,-,CASSATSGIYNEQFF,TGCGCCAGCAGCGCTACTAGCGGGATTTACAATGAGCAGTTCTTC
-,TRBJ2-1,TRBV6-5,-,CASRNTDTSIAQFF,TGTGCCAGCAGAAATACAGACACTAGTATTGCCCAGTTCTTC
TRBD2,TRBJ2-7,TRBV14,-,CASSQRLAGGLFEQYF,TGTGCCAGCAGCCAGCGACTAGCGGGAGGGCTATTCGAGCAGTACTTC
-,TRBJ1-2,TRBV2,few,CASSRGRGEPGGYTF,TGTGCCAGCAGCCGCGGGCGGGGAGAACCCGGTGGCTACACCTTC
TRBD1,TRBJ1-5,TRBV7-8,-,CASTETGAWSNQPQHF,TGTGCCAGCACCGAGACAGGGGCATGGAGCAATCAGCCCCAGCATTTT
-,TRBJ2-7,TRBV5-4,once,CASSLGGVSSYEQYF,TGTGCCAGCAGCTTGGGGGGGGTCAGCTCTTACGAGCAGTACTTC
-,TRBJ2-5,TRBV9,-,CASSTRGGQETQYF,TGTGCCAGCAGCACGCGAGGGGGCCAAGAGACCCAGTACTTC
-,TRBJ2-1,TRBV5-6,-,CASSLLGQGSDEQFF,TGTGCCAGCAGCCTATTAGGGCAGGGTTCAGATGAGCAGTTCTTC
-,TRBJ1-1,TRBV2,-,CASSARTANTEAFF,TGTGCCAGCAGCGCCAGGACAGCGAACACTGAAGCTTTCTTT
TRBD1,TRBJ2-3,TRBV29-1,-,CSVEDRGRRTDTQYF,TGCAGCGTTGAAGACAGGGGGCGGAGGACAGATACGCAGTATTTT
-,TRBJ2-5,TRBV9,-,CASSPPSVETQYF,TGTGCCAGCAGCCCGCCTTCGGTTGAGACCCAGTACTTC
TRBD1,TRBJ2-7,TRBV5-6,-,CASSPGQGSFYEQYF,TGTGCCAGCAGCCCCGGACAGGGGTCATTCTACGAGCAGTACTTC
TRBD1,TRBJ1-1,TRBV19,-,CASSSEDRGGESEAFF,TGTGCCAGTAGTAGCGAGGACAGGGGCGGGGAGAGTGAAGCTTTCTTT
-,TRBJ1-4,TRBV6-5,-,CATRGVSEKLFF,TGTGCCACACGCGGCGTGAGTGAAAAACTGTTTTTT
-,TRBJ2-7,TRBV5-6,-,CASSLAGDSSYEQYF,TGTGCCAGCAGCTTGGCAGGGGATAGCTCCTACGAGCAGTACTTC
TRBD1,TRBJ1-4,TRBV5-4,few,CASSPGTGGFWATNEKLFF,TGTGCCAGCAGCCCCGGGACAGGGGGCTTCTGGGCTACTAATGAAAAACTGTTTTTT
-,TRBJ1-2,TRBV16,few,CASSLGQFPGYTF,TGTGCCAGCAGCCTAGGACAGTTTCCTGGCTACACCTTC
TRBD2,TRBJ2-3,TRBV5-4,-,CASSRGLAGGLGADTDTQYF,TGTGCCAGCAGCCGAGGACTAGCGGGAGGGCTAGGTGCAGACACAGATACGCAGTATTTT
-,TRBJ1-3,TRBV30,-,CAWSVRGSGNTIYF,TGTGCCTGGAGTGTACGGGGGAGTGGAAACACCATATATTTT
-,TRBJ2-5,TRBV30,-,CAWSASGGKETQYF,TGTGCCTGGAGTGCCAGTGGGGGGAAAGAGACCCAGTACTTC
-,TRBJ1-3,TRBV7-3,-,CASSSRAGPGNTIYF,TGTGCCAGCAGCTCCCGAGCGGGTCCTGGAAACACCATATATTTT
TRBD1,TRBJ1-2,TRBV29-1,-,CSVLTGAYGYTF,TGCAGCGTCTTGACAGGGGCCTATGGCTACACCTTC
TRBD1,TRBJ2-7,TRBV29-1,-,CSRYEGQGDLEQYF,TGCAGCAGATACGAAGGACAGGGGGATCTCGAGCAGTACTTC